These 12 T cell receptor beta chains share one sample of origin, sequenced in a study of cytomegalovirus exposure and HLA in healthy donors (dated by TCRdb to the late 2010s). The library was obtained by the immunoSEQ multiplex PCR assay. For the multiplex PCR, a mixture combining 60 forward primers for TCR Vbeta segments and 13 reverse primers for TCR Jbeta segments was used. TCRdb obtained this table from immuneACCESS and retained in-frame rearrangements with V and J assigned. These tables miss some clones; where compared with another copy, unresolved V genes account for less than half of the shortfall, and the remainder is unexplained. The sample contains approximately 140,000 clones, 88% of them found a single time. The leading ten clones occupy around 0.51% of the sample. The material sequenced was PBMCs. The origin of the receptors is a woman in her thirties or forties in good health and CMV-seronegative.

The rearrangement joins TRBV7-9 to TRBJ1-1; D uncertain. Germline lookup yields CDR1 SEHNR and CDR2 FQNEAQ (reference sequence). V was clipped by 4 bases and J by 3 bases, with 15 bases between them. This CDR3 contains 15 residues. This chain's CDR3 is CASSYLSGVDTEAFF. The CDR3 bases are TGTGCCAGCAGCTACCTCTCGGGAGTGGACACTGAAGCTTTCTTT.

The chain combines TRBV27 with TRBJ1-2, with 8 bases lining up with TRBD1. Germline values: CDR1 MNHEY, CDR2 SMNVEV (reference sequence). With 0 bases clipped from V and 6 bases from J, the junction kept 0 bases outside the gene matches. This CDR3 region has 13 residues. The CDR3 DNA is TGTGCCAGCAGTTTATCCAGGGGGCATGGCTACACCTTC. Translated: CASSLSRGHGYTF.

This sequence joins TRBV28 and TRBJ2-2; no reliable D call. Per germline, CDR1 MDHEN and CDR2 SYDVKM. Trimming took off 10 bases at V and 4 bases at J, with 10 bases between the two ends. The CDR3 contains 12 residues. Here the CDR3 reads CATGFGTGELFF. Here the CDR3 DNA reads TGTGCCACAGGCTTCGGCACCGGGGAGCTGTTTTTT. The complete variable domain, with remaining parts taken from reference TRBV28 and TRBJ2-2, reads DVKVTQSSRYLVKRTGEKVFLECVQDMDHENMFWYRQDPGLGLRLIYFSYDVKMKEKGDIPEGYSVSREKKERFSLILESASTNQTSMYLCATGFGTGELFFGEGSRLTVL.

The rearrangement links TRBV19 to TRBJ2-1; 15 bases fit TRBD2. The CDR3 length is 15 residues. With 9 bases clipped from V and 11 bases from J, the junction kept 11 bases outside the gene matches. Germline V gene lookup returns CDR1 LNHDA and CDR2 SQIVND (reference sequence). CDR3 in DNA: TGTGCCAGCTCCGATCTGGGACTAGCGGGAGGCCAGCAGTTCTTC. Encoded protein: CASSDLGLAGGQQFF.

The chain has TRBV6-5 and TRBJ1-2; 10 bases agree with TRBD1. The CDR3 runs 14 residues. Germline-derived CDR1 and CDR2 are MNHEY and SVGAGI. Germline trimming cut 4 bases from V and 4 bases from J; bases unmatched to any gene: 3. CDR3 sequence (DNA): TGTGCCAGCAGTTTGGGACAGGGGACCTATGGCTACACCTTC. It yields the protein CASSLGQGTYGYTF.

The V gene is TRBV9, the J gene TRBJ2-2, with 10 bases matching TRBD2. The V gene's germline CDR1 is SGDLS and CDR2 YYNGEE. The V gene end was trimmed by 4 bases and the J gene end by 6 bases; junction bases not matched to a gene: 9. The CDR3 sequence is 16 residues long. The CDR3 sequence is CASSPSSGSVPGELFF. As DNA, the CDR3 is TGTGCCAGCAGCCCTTCTAGCGGGAGTGTCCCCGGGGAGCTGTTTTTT. Full variable domain (rest looked up from reference TRBV9 and TRBJ2-2): DSGVTQTPKHLITATGQRVTLRCSPRSGDLSVYWYQQSLDQGLQFLIQYYNGEERAKGNILERFSAQQFPDLHSELNLSSLELGDSALYFCASSPSSGSVPGELFFGEGSRLTVL.

The CDR3 loop is CASSLSTATNEKLFF. The CDR3 DNA sequence: TGTGCCAGCAGCTTATCCACTGCAACTAATGAAAAACTGTTTTTT. The genes are TRBV7-9 and TRBJ1-4; D is unclear. The CDR3 loop spans 15 amino acids. Germline loops: CDR1 SEHNR, CDR2 FQNEAQ (reference sequence). V was shortened by 2 bases and J by 0 bases, with 7 bases between the two germline ends.

Of note for this clone: Germline and junction disagree at one end, which may indicate a read error. The rearrangement links TRBV7-9 to TRBJ2-5; 7 positions match TRBD1. Germline values: CDR1 SEHNR, CDR2 FQNEAQ (reference sequence). The CDR3 covers 14 residues. The CDR3 DNA reads as TGTTCCAGCAGCCCTGGGGACAGAGGAGAGACCCAGTACTTC. Protein: CSSSPGDRGETQYF. Variable domain in full (rest from reference TRBV7-9 and TRBJ2-5): DTGVSQNPRHKITKRGQNVTFRCDPISEHNRLYWYRQTLGQGPEFLTYFQNEAQLEKSRLLSDRFSAERPKGSFSTLEIQRTEQGDSAMYLCSSSPGDRGETQYFGPGTRLLVL.

The CDR3 nucleotides read TGTGCCAGCTCACCGACAGGGGACGCAGGTTCGCCCCAGCATTTT. This gives the protein CASSPTGDAGSPQHF. V and J are TRBV18 and TRBJ1-5; 8 bases map to TRBD1. CDR3 length equals 15 residues. Germline trimming cut 3 bases from V and 9 bases from J; bases unmatched to any gene: 10. Germline V gene lookup returns CDR1 KGHSH and CDR2 LQKENI.

The chain links TRBV11-3 to TRBJ2-2, with a tentative D call TRBD2 (5 bases). Germline CDR1 reads SGHNT; CDR2 reads YENEEA. The CDR3 covers 17 residues. Trimming removed 5 bases from V and 2 bases from J, with 18 bases in between. The CDR3 loop is CASSPIGWSGNTGELFF. CDR3 DNA sequence: TGTGCCAGCAGCCCAATAGGTTGGAGCGGTAACACCGGGGAGCTGTTTTTT.

The chain employs TRBV6-5 and TRBJ2-3, with TRBD2 identical over 12 bases. Germline V lookup: CDR1 MNHEY, CDR2 SVGAGI. The V and J ends lost 6 bases and 3 bases, in that order; junction bases with no gene match: 4. The CDR3 has 15 amino acids. The CDR3 DNA reads TGTGCCAGCAGGACTAGCGGGAGTCAGACAGATACGCAGTATTTT. Its protein is CASRTSGSQTDTQYF.

The chain has TRBV30 and TRBJ2-7; TRBD1 might be the D (5 bases). V was shortened by 4 bases and J by 2 bases, with 6 bases between the two germline ends. The germline V gene has CDR1 GTSNPN and CDR2 SVGIG (reference sequence). The CDR3 contains 11 residues. CDR3 in DNA: TGTGCCTGGATCAGGGCCTACGAGCAGTACTTC. Protein sequence: CAWIRAYEQYF.